This T cell receptor (beta chain) was sequenced during a study of cytomegalovirus exposure and HLA in healthy donors. The wider study: Clustering assigned 70% to 85% of the roughly 370 genotyped donors to the Caucasian-associated ancestry cluster.

Points on this clone: What it binds is not known.

CDR3 length: 15 residues. Germline assignment: CDR1 MGHDK and CDR2 SYGVNS. Trimming cost V 2 bases and J 2 bases, with 12 bases left between them. Findings of the study overall: With further analysis later on, most CMV-associated TCR beta chains appeared HLA-restricted. V segments that were indistinguishable, TRBV6-2 and TRBV6-3 among them, were omitted from analysis. The authors listed 150 or so TCR beta chains as cytomegalovirus-associated.

A multiplex PCR was run with 60 Vbeta primers and 13 Jbeta primers. Some clones are missing from TCRdb's copy, which holds only in-frame ones; the method was immunoSEQ multiplex PCR. In the table there are over 110,000 clones, about 80% of which are singletons. This TCR came from a middle-aged man in good health and CMV-seronegative. Input material: PBMCs. V and J are TRBV25-1 and TRBJ1-2, with TRBD1 as a possible D gene (5 bases). CDR3 sequence (DNA): TGTGCCAGCAGTGAAGGTACGGAGGGGAACTATGGCTACACCTTC. Its protein is CASSEGTEGNYGYTF.